Sequencing of this TCR beta chain was carried out in a study of regulatory T cells in long-lasting Graves disease. The time point: newly diagnosed GD, antithyroid drugs for less than 3 months. The authors made the TCR library using RNA they extracted from PBMCs. Per germline, CDR1 SGHKS and CDR2 YYEKEE (reference sequence). Between the trimmed V and J ends, which lost 5 bases and 7 bases, there was a span of 22 bases. This CDR3 region has 15 residues. To make TCR beta libraries, researchers used iRepertoire HTBI primers and Arm-PCR of CDR3 regions. TCRdb reprocessed the multiplex PCR reads via MiXCR and lists one record per CDR3 protein. The repertoire includes roughly 420,000 distinct CDR3 sequences, around 15% of them detected once, and about 10% sits in the top ten. This clonotype came up many times. A further study also used this sample, focusing on T cells in Graves' hyperthyroidism and ophthalmopathy.

The clonotype comes from a woman aged 25 to 39 with Graves disease. The sequencing used peripheral blood mononuclear cells (PBMCs), collected at new diagnosis, from a patient treated with antithyroid drugs. The chain combines TRBV5-5 with TRBJ2-7; D gene uncertain. This chain's CDR3 is CASSFPLDPRQEQYF. In DNA, the CDR3 is TGTGCCAGCAGTTTCCCTCTAGACCCGCGGCAAGAGCAGTACTTC.